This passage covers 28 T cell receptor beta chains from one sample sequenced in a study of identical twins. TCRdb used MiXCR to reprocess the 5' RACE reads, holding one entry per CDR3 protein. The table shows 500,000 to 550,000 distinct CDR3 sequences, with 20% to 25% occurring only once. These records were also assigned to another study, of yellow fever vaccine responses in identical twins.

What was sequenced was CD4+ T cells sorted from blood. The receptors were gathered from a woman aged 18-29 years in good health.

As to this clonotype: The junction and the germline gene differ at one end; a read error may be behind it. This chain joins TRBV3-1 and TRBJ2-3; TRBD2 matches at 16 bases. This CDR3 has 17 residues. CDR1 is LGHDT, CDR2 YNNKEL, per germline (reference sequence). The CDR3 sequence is CASSPGLAGGRLHTLYF. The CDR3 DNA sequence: TGTGCCAGCAGCCCGGGACTAGCGGGGGGGCGATTGCATACGCTGTATTTT.

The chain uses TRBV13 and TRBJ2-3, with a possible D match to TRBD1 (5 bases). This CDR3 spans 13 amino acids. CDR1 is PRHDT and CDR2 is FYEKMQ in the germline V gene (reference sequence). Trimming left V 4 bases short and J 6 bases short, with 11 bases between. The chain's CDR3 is CASSSSGPDTQYF. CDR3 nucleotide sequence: TGTGCCAGCAGCTCGTCAGGGCCCGATACGCAGTATTTT.

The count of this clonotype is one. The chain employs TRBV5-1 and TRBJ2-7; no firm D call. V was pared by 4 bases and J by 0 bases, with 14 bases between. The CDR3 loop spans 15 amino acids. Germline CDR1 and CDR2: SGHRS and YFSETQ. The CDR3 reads CASSHSQSSSYEQYF. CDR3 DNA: TGCGCCAGCAGCCACTCTCAGAGCAGCTCCTACGAGCAGTACTTC.

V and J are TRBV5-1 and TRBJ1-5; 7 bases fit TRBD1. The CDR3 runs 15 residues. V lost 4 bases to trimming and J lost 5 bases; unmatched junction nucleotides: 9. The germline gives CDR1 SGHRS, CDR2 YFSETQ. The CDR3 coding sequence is TGCGCCAGCAGCGCGATGGGGACAGCCGATCAGCCCCAGCATTTT. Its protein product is CASSAMGTADQPQHF.

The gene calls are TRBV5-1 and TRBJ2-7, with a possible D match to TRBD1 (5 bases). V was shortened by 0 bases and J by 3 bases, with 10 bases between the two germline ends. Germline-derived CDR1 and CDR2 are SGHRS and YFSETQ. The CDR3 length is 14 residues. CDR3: CASSLVTGNYEQYF. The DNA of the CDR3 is TGCGCCAGCAGCTTGGTTACAGGTAACTACGAGCAGTACTTC.

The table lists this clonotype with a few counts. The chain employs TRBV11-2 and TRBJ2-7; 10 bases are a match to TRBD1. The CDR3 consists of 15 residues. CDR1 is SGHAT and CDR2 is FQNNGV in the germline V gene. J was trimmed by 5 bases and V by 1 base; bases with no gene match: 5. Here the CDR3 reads CASSLGVGQGHEQYF. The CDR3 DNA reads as TGTGCCAGCAGCTTAGGTGTGGGACAGGGGCACGAGCAGTACTTC. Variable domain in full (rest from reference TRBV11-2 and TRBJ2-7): EAGVAQSPRYKIIEKRQSVAFWCNPISGHATLYWYQQILGQGPKLLIQFQNNGVVDDSQLPKDRFSAERLKGVDSTLKIQPAKLEDSAVYLCASSLGVGQGHEQYFGPGTRLTVT.

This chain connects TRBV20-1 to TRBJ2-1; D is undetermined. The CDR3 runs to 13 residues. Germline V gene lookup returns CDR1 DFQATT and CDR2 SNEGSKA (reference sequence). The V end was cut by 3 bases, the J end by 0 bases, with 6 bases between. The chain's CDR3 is CSASDHSYNEQFF. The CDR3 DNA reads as TGCAGTGCTAGCGACCACTCCTACAATGAGCAGTTCTTC.

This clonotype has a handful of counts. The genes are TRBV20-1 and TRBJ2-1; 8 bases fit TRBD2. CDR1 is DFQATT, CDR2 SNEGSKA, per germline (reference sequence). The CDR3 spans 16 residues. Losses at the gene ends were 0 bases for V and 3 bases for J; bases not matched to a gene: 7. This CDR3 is CSARDRGREVYNEQFF. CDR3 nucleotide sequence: TGCAGTGCTAGAGATCGGGGGCGGGAGGTCTACAATGAGCAGTTCTTC.

The CDR3 nucleotides read TGCGCCAGCAGCTTGGTACTGATTAGAAGCGCCTCCTACAATGAGCAGTTCTTC. It is translated as CASSLVLIRSASYNEQFF. V usage is TRBV5-1 and J usage is TRBJ2-1; D is uncertain. The CDR3 loop spans 18 amino acids. The germline CDR1 and CDR2 sequences are SGHRS and YFSETQ. V lost 0 bases, J lost 0 bases, and 16 bases lay in between. The full variable domain, completed using reference TRBV5-1 and TRBJ2-1, is KAGVTQTPRYLIKTRGQQVTLSCSPISGHRSVSWYQQTPGQGLQFLFEYFSETQRNKGNFPGRFSGRQFSNSRSEMNVSTLELGDSALYLCASSLVLIRSASYNEQFFGPGTRLTVL.

The CDR3 sequence: CASSQGQRLIEQFF. The CDR3, as DNA: TGTGCCAGCAGCCAAGGTCAGCGGCTTATTGAGCAGTTCTTC. This sequence joins TRBV3-1 and TRBJ2-1, with a weak D call TRBD2 (5 bases). Germline V gene data show CDR1 as LGHDT and CDR2 as YNNKEL (reference sequence). With 1 base removed from V and 9 bases from J, the gap between germline ends came to 13 bases. This CDR3 region has 14 residues.

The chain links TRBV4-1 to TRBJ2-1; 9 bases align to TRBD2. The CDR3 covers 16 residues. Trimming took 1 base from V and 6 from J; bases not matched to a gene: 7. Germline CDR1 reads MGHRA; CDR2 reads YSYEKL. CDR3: CASSQALGLAVNEQFF. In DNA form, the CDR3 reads TGCGCCAGCAGCCAAGCGTTGGGACTAGCAGTCAATGAGCAGTTCTTC.

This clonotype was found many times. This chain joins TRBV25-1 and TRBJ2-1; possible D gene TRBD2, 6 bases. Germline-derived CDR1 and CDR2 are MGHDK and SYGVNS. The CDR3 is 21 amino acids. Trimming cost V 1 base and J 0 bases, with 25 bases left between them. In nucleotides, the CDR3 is TGTGCCAGCAGTGAATCCGCGGGGACGTTCGGGGTTCACAGCTCCTACAATGAGCAGTTCTTC. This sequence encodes CASSESAGTFGVHSSYNEQFF.

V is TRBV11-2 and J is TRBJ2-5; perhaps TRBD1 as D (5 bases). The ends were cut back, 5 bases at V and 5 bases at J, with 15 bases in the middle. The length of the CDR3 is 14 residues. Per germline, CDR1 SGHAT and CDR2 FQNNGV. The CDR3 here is CASSLGPGRETQYF. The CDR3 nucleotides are TGTGCCAGCAGCCTGGGGCCCGGGCGGGAGACCCAGTACTTC. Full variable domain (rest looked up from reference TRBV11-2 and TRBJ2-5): EAGVAQSPRYKIIEKRQSVAFWCNPISGHATLYWYQQILGQGPKLLIQFQNNGVVDDSQLPKDRFSAERLKGVDSTLKIQPAKLEDSAVYLCASSLGPGRETQYFGPGTRLLVL.

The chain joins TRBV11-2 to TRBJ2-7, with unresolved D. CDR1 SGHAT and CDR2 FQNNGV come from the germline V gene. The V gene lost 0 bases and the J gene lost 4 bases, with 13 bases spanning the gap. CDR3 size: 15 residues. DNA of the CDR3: TGTGCCAGCAGCTTAGAAGACGGCAGAATATACGAGCAGTACTTC. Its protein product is CASSLEDGRIYEQYF.

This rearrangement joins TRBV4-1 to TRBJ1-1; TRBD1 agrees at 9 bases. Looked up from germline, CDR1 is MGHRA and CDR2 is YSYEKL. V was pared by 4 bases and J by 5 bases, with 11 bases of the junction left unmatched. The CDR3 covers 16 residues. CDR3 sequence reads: CASSRLSRDRETEAFF. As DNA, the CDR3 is TGCGCCAGCAGCCGGCTCTCCCGGGACAGGGAAACTGAAGCTTTCTTT.

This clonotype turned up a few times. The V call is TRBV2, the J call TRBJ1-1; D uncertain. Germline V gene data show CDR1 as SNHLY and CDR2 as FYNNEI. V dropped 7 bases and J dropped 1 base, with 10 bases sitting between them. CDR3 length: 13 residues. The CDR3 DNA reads TGTGCCAGCATTTACATAGAGAACACTGAAGCTTTCTTT. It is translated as CASIYIENTEAFF. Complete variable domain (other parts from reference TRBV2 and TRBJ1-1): EPEVTQTPSHQVTQMGQEVILRCVPISNHLYFYWYRQILGQKVEFLVSFYNNEISEKSEIFDDQFSVERPDGSNFTLKIRSTKLEDSAMYFCASIYIENTEAFFGQGTRLTVV.

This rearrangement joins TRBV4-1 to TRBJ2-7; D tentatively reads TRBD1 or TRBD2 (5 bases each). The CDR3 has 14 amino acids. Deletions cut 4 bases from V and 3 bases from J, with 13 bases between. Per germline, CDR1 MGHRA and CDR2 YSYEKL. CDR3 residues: CASSPGPINYEQYF. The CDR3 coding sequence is TGCGCCAGCAGCCCGGGGCCTATCAACTACGAGCAGTACTTC.

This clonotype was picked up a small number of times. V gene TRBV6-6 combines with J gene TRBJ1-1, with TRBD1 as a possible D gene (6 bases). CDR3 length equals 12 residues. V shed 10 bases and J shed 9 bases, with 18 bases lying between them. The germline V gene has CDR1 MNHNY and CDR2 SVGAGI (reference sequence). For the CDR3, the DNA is TGTGCCACCGGGGGGGCCGGAAAAAAAGCTTTCTTT. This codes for CATGGAGKKAFF.

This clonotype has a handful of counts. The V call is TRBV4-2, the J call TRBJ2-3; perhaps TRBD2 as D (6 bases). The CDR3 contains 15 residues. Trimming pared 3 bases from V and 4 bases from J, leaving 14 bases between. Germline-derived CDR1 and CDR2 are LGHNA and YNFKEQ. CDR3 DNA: TGTGCCAGCAGCCAGCGGGACTTCGGGGCAGATACGCAGTATTTT. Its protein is CASSQRDFGADTQYF.

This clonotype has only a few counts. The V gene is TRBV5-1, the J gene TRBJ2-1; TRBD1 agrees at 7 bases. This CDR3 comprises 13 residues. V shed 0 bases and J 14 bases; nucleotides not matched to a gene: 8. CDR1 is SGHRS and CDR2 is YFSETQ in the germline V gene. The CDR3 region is CASSLGDRGDKFF. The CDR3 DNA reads TGCGCCAGCAGCTTGGGGGACAGAGGGGATAAGTTCTTC.

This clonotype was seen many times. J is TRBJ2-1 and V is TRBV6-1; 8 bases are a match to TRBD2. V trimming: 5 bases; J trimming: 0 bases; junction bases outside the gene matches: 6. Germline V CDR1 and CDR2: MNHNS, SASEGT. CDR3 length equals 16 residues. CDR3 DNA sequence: TGTGCCAGCAGTCCTCTAGCGGGTCACTCCTACAATGAGCAGTTCTTC. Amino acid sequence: CASSPLAGHSYNEQFF.

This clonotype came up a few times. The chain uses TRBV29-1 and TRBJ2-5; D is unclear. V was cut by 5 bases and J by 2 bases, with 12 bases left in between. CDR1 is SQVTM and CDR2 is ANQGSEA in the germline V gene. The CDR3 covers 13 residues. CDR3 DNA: TGCAGCGTTTCGGGCTTTCATCAAGAGACCCAGTACTTC. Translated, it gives CSVSGFHQETQYF.

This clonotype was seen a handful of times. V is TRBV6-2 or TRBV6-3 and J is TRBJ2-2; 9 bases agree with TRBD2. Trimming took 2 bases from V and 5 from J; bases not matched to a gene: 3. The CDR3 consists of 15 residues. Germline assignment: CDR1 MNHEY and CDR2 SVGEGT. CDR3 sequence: CASSYTGLATGELFF. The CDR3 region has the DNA TGTGCCAGCAGTTACACCGGACTAGCGACCGGGGAGCTGTTTTTT.

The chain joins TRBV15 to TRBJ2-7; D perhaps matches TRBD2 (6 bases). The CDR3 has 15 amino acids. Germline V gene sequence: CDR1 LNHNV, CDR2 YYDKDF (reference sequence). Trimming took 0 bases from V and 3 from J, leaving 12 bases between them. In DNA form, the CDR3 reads TGTGCCACCAGCAGAGAGGGGGGAGGCTACTACGAGCAGTACTTC. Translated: CATSREGGGYYEQYF.

The DNA for the CDR3 is TGTGCCAGCAGCCAAAGGACTAGCGGAGACCAAGAGACCCAGTACTTC. Translating it yields CASSQRTSGDQETQYF. This chain links TRBV4-2 with TRBJ2-5; 10 bases line up with TRBD2. Germline V gene data show CDR1 as LGHNA and CDR2 as YNFKEQ. The CDR3 contains 16 residues. The V segment lost 2 bases and the J segment 0 bases; nucleotides outside the gene matches: 3.

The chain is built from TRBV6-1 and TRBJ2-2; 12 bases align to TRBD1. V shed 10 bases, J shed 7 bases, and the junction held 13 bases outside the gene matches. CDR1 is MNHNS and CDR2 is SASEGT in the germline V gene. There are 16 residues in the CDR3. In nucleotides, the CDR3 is TGTGCCACTACCATTAGGGACAGGGGGCCGAACGGGGAGCTGTTTTTT. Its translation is CATTIRDRGPNGELFF.

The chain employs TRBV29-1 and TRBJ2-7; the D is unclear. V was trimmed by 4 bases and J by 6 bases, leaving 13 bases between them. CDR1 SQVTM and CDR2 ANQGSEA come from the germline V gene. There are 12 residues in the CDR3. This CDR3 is CSVVLSGGEQYV. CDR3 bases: TGCAGCGTTGTCCTCTCGGGCGGCGAGCAGTACGTC.

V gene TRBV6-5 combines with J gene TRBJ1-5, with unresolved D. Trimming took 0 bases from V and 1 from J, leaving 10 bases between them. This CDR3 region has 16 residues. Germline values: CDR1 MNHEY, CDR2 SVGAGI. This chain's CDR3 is CASSYSEAPSNQPQHF. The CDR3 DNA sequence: TGTGCCAGCAGTTACTCTGAAGCCCCAAGCAATCAGCCCCAGCATTTT.